Listed below are T cell receptor beta chains from one sample, sequenced in a study of T cells in Graves' hyperthyroidism and ophthalmopathy. From the multiplex PCR reads, TCRdb called clonotypes with MiXCR, one entry per CDR3 protein. The table lists around 280,000 distinct CDR3 sequences, less than 15% of them singletons. Sequenced: blood. These receptors were collected from a woman in her thirties with Graves' hyperthyroidism that later progressed to Graves' ophthalmopathy. The CDR3 runs from the conserved cysteine through the conserved F or W. A D gene is named only where the DNA matches it firmly. Only part of the rows carry a size: once, few, many, or a class if the clone is expanded.

j_call clone_size v_call d_call cdr3_nt cdr3_aa
TRBJ2-5 few TRBV4-1 - TGCGCCAGCAGCCAAGAAGTCACAGCCAACAGGGCCCAGTACTTC CASSQEVTANRAQYF
TRBJ2-1 many TRBV7-9 TRBD2 TGTGCCAGCAGCTTAGTACCTACTAGCGTTTACAATGAGCAGTTCTTC CASSLVPTSVYNEQFF
TRBJ2-5 many TRBV27 - TGTGCCAGCAGTTCAGGCGCCTCGTCGGAGTACTTC CASSSGASSEYF
TRBJ2-7 many TRBV5-8 TRBD1 TGTGCCAGCAGCTGGGACAGGGCCGACGAGCAGTACTTC CASSWDRADEQYF
TRBJ2-7 few TRBV7-3 - TGTGCCAGCAGCCACGCATCCTACGAGCAGTACTTC CASSHASYEQYF
TRBJ2-5 many TRBV7-2 - TGTGCCAGCAGCTTAGGTGGGAGAGGAGAGACCCAGTACTTC CASSLGGRGETQYF
TRBJ2-2 many TRBV7-2 TRBD2 TGTGCCAGCAGCGTCCGACTAGCGGTTAAGACCGGGGAGCTGTTTTTT CASSVRLAVKTGELFF
TRBJ2-7 many TRBV7-9 TRBD1 TGTGCCAGCAGCTTCCCCCGGACAGGCTCCTACGAGCAGTACTTC CASSFPRTGSYEQYF
TRBJ2-7 many TRBV30 - TGTGCCTGCAAAATGGGCTCTGGCTACGAGCAGTACTTC CACKMGSGYEQYF
TRBJ2-5 - TRBV5-1 - TGCGCCAGCAGCGGGGGAAACTTCGAGGCCCAGTACTTC CASSGGNFEAQYF
TRBJ2-6 - TRBV18 - TGTGCCAGCTCACCGGGTAGCTGGGCTTCTGGGGCCAACGTCCTGACTTTC CASSPGSWASGANVLTF
TRBJ2-7 many TRBV7-9 TRBD1 TGTGCCAGCAGCTTAGCCTGGGCAGGGGGCTCCTACGAGCAGTACTTC CASSLAWAGGSYEQYF
TRBJ2-7 - TRBV15 - TGTGCCACCAGCAGAGTTGTCACCACCTACGAGCAGTACTTC CATSRVVTTYEQYF
TRBJ2-1 many TRBV5-1 - TGCGCCAGCAGCTTTGGGGCTAGCACCCAACGAGATGAGCAGTTCTTC CASSFGASTQRDEQFF
TRBJ2-7 many TRBV29-1 - TGCAGCGTCGCTCGGGTTGATGGGGAGCAGTACTTC CSVARVDGEQYF
TRBJ2-1 - TRBV15 - TGTGCCACCAGCAGTTTAGGCGGGACTGTGGGCAATGAGCAGTTCTTC CATSSLGGTVGNEQFF
TRBJ2-5 few TRBV9 TRBD1 TGTGCCAGCAGCGGGCCGGGACAGGGTAAGGGGTCGGAGACCCAGTACTTC CASSGPGQGKGSETQYF
TRBJ2-7 many TRBV29-1 TRBD2 TGCAGCGGACTAGCGGGAGGACCTACCTACGAGCAGTACTTC CSGLAGGPTYEQYF
TRBJ2-3 - TRBV11-2 - TGTGCCAGCAGCTTAAGCCTTACGGGGACAAGAACGAGCACAGATACGCAGTATTTT CASSLSLTGTRTSTDTQYF
TRBJ2-1 - TRBV24-1 TRBD2 TGTGCCACCAGGGGGACTAGCGGGAATGAGCAGTTCTTC CATRGTSGNEQFF
TRBJ1-2 many TRBV28 - TGTGCCAGCAGCCCTGGGTCCTTTGGCTACACCTTC CASSPGSFGYTF
TRBJ1-2 - TRBV29-1 - TGCAGCGTTGAAGTGCGGTTGGGTGGAGGGAGAGCTCGCTATGGCTACACCTTC CSVEVRLGGGRARYGYTF
TRBJ2-7 many TRBV12-3/TRBV12-4 - TGTGCCAGCAGTTTAGCTCGCCTAGGAGGGCAGTACTTC CASSLARLGGQYF
TRBJ1-5 many TRBV5-5 TRBD1 TGTGCCAGCAGCGCCGGGACAGGGGGCAAGCAGCCCCAGCATTTT CASSAGTGGKQPQHF
TRBJ1-5 many TRBV19 - TGTGCCAGTAGTAGGGAGGGGTATCAGCCCCAGCATTTT CASSREGYQPQHF
TRBJ2-7 many TRBV27 - TGTGCCAGCAGTTTGTCACGGTTCTCCTACGAGCAGTACTTC CASSLSRFSYEQYF
TRBJ2-6 many TRBV28 - TGTGCCAGCAGTTTTCAACAGGGCTCTGGGGCCAACGTCCTGACTTTC CASSFQQGSGANVLTF
TRBJ2-1 few TRBV9 - TGTGCCAGCGCGCCCGCCCACAATGAGCAGTTCTTC CASAPAHNEQFF
TRBJ2-3 few TRBV9 TRBD1 TGTGCCAGCAGCGCCGGGACAGCTTTTAGCACAGATACGCAGTATTTT CASSAGTAFSTDTQYF
TRBJ2-7 many TRBV7-3 - TGTGCCAGCAGCGCAGGCGGTCAGGCAGGGCAGTACTTC CASSAGGQAGQYF
TRBJ2-1 many TRBV11-2 - TGTGCCAGCAGCTTAGTGATTGAGCAGTTCTTC CASSLVIEQFF
TRBJ1-2 - TRBV6-4 - TGTGCCAGCAGTTACGACCCGAGGGATCACTATGGCTACACCTTC CASSYDPRDHYGYTF
TRBJ2-1 many TRBV2 TRBD2 TGTGCCAGCGGGGCGGAGACTAGCGCTTACAATGAGCAGTTCTTC CASGAETSAYNEQFF
TRBJ2-5 - TRBV9 - TGTGCCAGCAGCTACACAGGTTATGGAGAGACCCAGTACTTC CASSYTGYGETQYF
TRBJ1-1 many TRBV20-1 - TGCAGTGCCCCTTCAGGGTTAAAGGGCACTGAAGCTTTCTTT CSAPSGLKGTEAFF
TRBJ2-4 many TRBV11-2 - TGTGCCAGCAGCTCGAACCGGGACACCAAGGGGGTAAACATTCAGTACTTC CASSSNRDTKGVNIQYF
TRBJ2-1 - TRBV4-3 TRBD2 TGCGCCAGCAGCCAAGGACTAGCGGGAGTTGAGCAGTTCTTC CASSQGLAGVEQFF
TRBJ1-4 many TRBV20-1 - TGCAGTGCAAACAGGGAAGGCGAAAAACTGTTTTTT CSANREGEKLFF
TRBJ2-3 - TRBV19 TRBD2 TGTGCCAGTAGTATTGGACTAGCGGGAGGGCCGGATACGCAGTATTTT CASSIGLAGGPDTQYF
TRBJ2-3 many TRBV11-3 - TGTGCCAGCAGCTTGGGACCGGCGGATACGCAGTATTTT CASSLGPADTQYF
TRBJ1-6 many TRBV6-1 TRBD1 TGTGCCAGCAGTCGCCGTGGGACAGGGCGTAATTCACCCCTCCACTTT CASSRRGTGRNSPLHF
TRBJ2-1 many TRBV5-8 TRBD2 TGTGCCAGCAGCAACGGACTAGCGGGTGGTAATGAGCAGTTCTTC CASSNGLAGGNEQFF
TRBJ2-3 few TRBV24-1 TRBD2 TGTGCCACCGCCTTTACTAGCGGGATAACAGATACGCAGTATTTT CATAFTSGITDTQYF
TRBJ2-7 many TRBV20-1 TRBD2 TGCAGTGCTAGGGGTGGACTAGCGGGAGGGGCCTACGAGCAGTACTTC CSARGGLAGGAYEQYF
TRBJ2-3 many TRBV2 TRBD1 TGTGCCAGCAGTGGAGGGACAGGAGGCACAGATACGCAGTATTTT CASSGGTGGTDTQYF
TRBJ2-5 many TRBV20-1 - TGCAGTGCTAGTCCCGGACCGCAAGAGACCCAGTACTTC CSASPGPQETQYF
TRBJ1-2 many TRBV11-2 TRBD1 TGTGCCAGCAGCCATTACAGGGGTGGAACCTATGGCTACACCTTC CASSHYRGGTYGYTF
TRBJ2-7 many TRBV29-1 - TGCAGCGCCGGGAGGAGGCAGGGGTCCTACGAGCAGTACTTC CSAGRRQGSYEQYF
TRBJ2-7 many TRBV9 - TGTGCCAGCAGCGTAGGGGGAGTCCGCTACGAGCAGTACTTC CASSVGGVRYEQYF